This T cell receptor beta chain was identified in a study of blood T cell repertoires in COVID-19. At the level of the study: From T cells, B-cell-depleted T cells, or PBMCs came the material, which was cDNA or gDNA.

Individuals drawn from 24 US areas were roughly 18 to 95 years old. Participant reports of clinical history set cohort assignment. TCRdb keeps only in-frame clones here, not all; method: immunoSEQ multiplex PCR. The table records 150,000 to 200,000 clones, roughly 87% of them present only once. This sequence originates from a human donor with acute COVID-19. The donor label of this sample is uncertain. The sample consisted of PBMCs or T cells enriched from blood (not recorded which).

The CDR3 region is CASSPSGTGVNQPQHF. The CDR3 bases are TGTGCCAGCTCACCTTCCGGGACAGGGGTTAATCAGCCCCAGCATTTT. The chain recombines TRBV18 with TRBJ1-5; 10 bases match TRBD1. The V and J ends lost 3 bases and 4 bases, in that order; junction bases with no gene match: 6. CDR1 KGHSH and CDR2 LQKENI come from the germline V gene. The length of the CDR3 is 16 residues.